The TCR beta chain described here comes from a study of monozygotic twins with inflammatory bowel disease. Regarding the study as a whole: It was in IBD patients that TCRbeta diversity (inverse Simpson) was lower than in healthy co-twins.

The template switching step added UMIs that contained a 6-nucleotide sample barcode. The cDNA of both the TCRalpha and TCRbeta chains was subjected to two nested PCRs of around 15 and 10 cycles. TCRdb reworked the 5' RACE reads into one entry per CDR3 protein, no DNA. The table lists a few hundred thousand distinct CDR3 sequences. The germline gives CDR1 SQVTM, CDR2 ANQGSEA. The CDR3 has 13 residues. A remark on this clonotype: Its specificity is unknown.

The sequence was obtained from a human donor with ulcerative colitis or Crohn's disease, or a healthy co-twin of an affected twin (not recorded which). The chain couples TRBV29-1 to TRBJ2-5. The sample was blood. The CDR3 protein is CSVDWFGQETQYF.